This TCR beta chain was captured by sequencing in a study of blood T cell repertoires in COVID-19. For the study at large: Nucleic acid was either cDNA or gDNA, and it came from T cells, B-cell-depleted T cells, or PBMCs.

Comments on this clone: This specimen includes other DNA sequences encoding the same CDR3.

Grouping used clinical history reported by participants in a survey and questionnaire. Clones were sequenced by immunoSEQ multiplex PCR, and TCRdb holds only the in-frame ones, with some missing. Among 290,000 or so clones, around 89% were seen once, and the ten largest hold around 4.4%. This CDR3 contains 13 residues. The V and J ends lost 6 bases and 2 bases, in that order; junction bases with no gene match: 3. Germline V gene data show CDR1 as SNHLY and CDR2 as FYNNEI. The sequencing sample was made of PBMCs or T cells enriched from blood (not recorded which). V and J are TRBV2 and TRBJ1-1; 7 bases fit TRBD1. The receptor's source is a woman aged 18-29 years with acute COVID-19. The CDR3: CASRGTANTEAFF. The DNA of the CDR3 is TGTGCCAGCAGGGGGACAGCCAACACTGAAGCTTTCTTT.